This T cell receptor (beta chain) emerged from a study of T cell responses to AZD1222 COVID-19 vaccine. V was trimmed by 1 base and J by 0 bases, leaving 14 bases between them. Per the germline V gene, CDR1 is SGHRS and CDR2 is YFSETQ. The CDR3 covers 17 residues. Clones were read by immunoSEQ multiplex PCR, and TCRdb kept only the in-frame ones, dropping some. Among approximately 170,000 clones, roughly 89% were seen once, and the ten largest hold approximately 0.97%. The specimen was peripheral blood, collected 28 days after the second AZD1222 dose. The TCR sequence derives from an adult who received the AZD1222 COVID-19 vaccine. The rearrangement uses TRBV5-1 and TRBJ2-1; weak D call: TRBD2 (6 bases). The DNA for the CDR3 is TGCGCCAGCAGCTTGTTGGGCAAACTAGCCTCCTACAATGAGCAGTTCTTC. Protein: CASSLLGKLASYNEQFF. Full variable domain (remainder filled in from reference TRBV5-1 and TRBJ2-1): KAGVTQTPRYLIKTRGQQVTLSCSPISGHRSVSWYQQTPGQGLQFLFEYFSETQRNKGNFPGRFSGRQFSNSRSEMNVSTLELGDSALYLCASSLLGKLASYNEQFFGPGTRLTVL.